Below, one T cell receptor (beta chain) is given with its context. Other DNA sequences in the same sample also yield this CDR3. This entry belongs to a study of shared clonotypes between healthy human individuals. Germline assignment: CDR1 SGDLS and CDR2 YYNGEE. The CDR3 is made up of 15 amino acids. Trimming removed 0 bases at V and 2 bases at J, with 9 bases between. Data came from immunoSEQ multiplex PCR; TCRdb stores just in-frame clones and leaves some out. Of about half a million clones in the sample, almost 80% were seen once. The chain employs TRBV9 and TRBJ2-1; the D gene is possibly TRBD2 (7 bases). The sequence was collected from a woman aged 40 to 55 in good health. Some clones in this sample may be carry-over from other donors' samples. Sequencing was done on a sample of PBMCs. The CDR3 region is CASSVVGGPYNEQFF. The DNA for the CDR3 is TGTGCCAGCAGCGTAGTGGGGGGGCCCTACAATGAGCAGTTCTTC.